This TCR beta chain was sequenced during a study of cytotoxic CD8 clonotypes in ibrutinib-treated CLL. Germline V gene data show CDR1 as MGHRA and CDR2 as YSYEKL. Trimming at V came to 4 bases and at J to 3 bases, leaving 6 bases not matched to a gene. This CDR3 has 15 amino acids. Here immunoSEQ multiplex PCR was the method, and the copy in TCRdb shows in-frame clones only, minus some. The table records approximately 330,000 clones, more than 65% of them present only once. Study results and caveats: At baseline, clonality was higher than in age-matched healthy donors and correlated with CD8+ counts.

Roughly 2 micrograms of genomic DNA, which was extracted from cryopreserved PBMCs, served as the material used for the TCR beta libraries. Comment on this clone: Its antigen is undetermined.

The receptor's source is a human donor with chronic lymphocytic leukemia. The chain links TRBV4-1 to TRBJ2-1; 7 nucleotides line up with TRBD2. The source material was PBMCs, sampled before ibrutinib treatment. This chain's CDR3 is CASSLPGRYYNEQFF. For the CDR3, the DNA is TGCGCCAGCAGCCTCCCCGGGAGGTACTACAATGAGCAGTTCTTC.